What follows describes a single TCR beta chain. The data were taken from a study of blood T cell repertoires in COVID-19. About the research overall: PBMCs, B-cell-depleted T cells, or T cells were the source of the cDNA or gDNA that made up the material.

Assay used: immunoSEQ multiplex PCR; TCRdb lists only in-frame clones, some missing. The sample has a few hundred thousand clones, roughly nine tenths seen once. V shed 4 bases, J shed 2 bases, and the junction held 15 bases outside the gene matches. From germline, CDR1 is SGHRS and CDR2 YFSETQ. The CDR3 extends over 18 amino acids. The sequenced sample consisted of peripheral blood. The origin of this receptor is a man aged 18 to 35 with active or convalescent COVID-19. The V gene is TRBV5-1, the J gene TRBJ1-2; 9 bases align to TRBD1. CDR3 loop: CASSPRTPGQGSNYGYTF. In nucleotides, the CDR3 is TGCGCCAGCAGCCCGAGAACACCGGGACAGGGTAGCAACTATGGCTACACCTTC.